The sequence of this TCR beta chain was determined in a study of sequential checkpoint blockade in melanoma. About the study: Arm A got nivolumab then ipilimumab; arm B the reverse, 1:1. Maintenance nivolumab came after either treatment sequence.

Libraries were prepared by immunoSEQ multiplex PCR; TCRdb keeps only in-frame clonotypes and omits some of them. The data contain over 25,000 clones, around 82% of them singletons. Treatment given: randomized to nivolumab then ipilimumab (arm A) or the reverse (arm B). None of the patients previously received DNA-damaging chemotherapy. Sorted cells were live CD3+CD8+, lacking CD19 and CD56, from PBMCs. This clone was detected ten times or more. V was cut by 2 bases and J by 6 bases, with 6 bases left in between. This CDR3 is built from 11 residues. In germline, CDR1 is SGHRS, CDR2 YFSETQ. The sequencing here drew on CD8+ T cells sorted from blood (inferred from file names), taken from a patient given nivolumab and ipilimumab in sequence. This clonotype originated in a human donor with melanoma. This chain connects TRBV5-1 to TRBJ2-7, with D possibly TRBD1 on 5 matching bases. The CDR3 region has the DNA TGCGCCAGCAGCTTCACAGGCGAGCAGTACTTC. Encoded protein: CASSFTGEQYF.